Given below is one T cell receptor (gamma chain) in context. This clone is considered medium-sized (0.01 to 0.1%). What this receptor recognizes is not known. A much bigger clone sits one base away, suggesting this may be a read error. The record originates from a study of fetal and pediatric gammadelta thymocytes (dated by TCRdb to between 2021 and 2023). Broadly, across the study: The bulk gammadelta thymocyte repertoires, which combined previously published data with newly generated, unpublished data, were used to reinforce a single-cell study of gammadelta thymocyte development. In total, the bulk gammadelta thymocyte repertoire set covered about 10 subjects, made up of 7 pediatric thymus donors and 3 fetal thymus donors. Previously published data (refs 27,28) and unpublished data were combined in the bulk gammadelta thymocyte repertoires. Bulk TCR repertoire data were included to raise the number of subjects and reinforce the CDR3 publicity analysis. General conclusions and limits of the study: Compared with post-natal repertoires, fetal gammadelta thymocyte repertoires had previously been reported to be enriched for TRDV2, TRGV8 and TRGV9 usage, low N additions and public CDR3s.

Instrument used: Illumina MiSeq. Per the authors' processing: For the publicity analysis, the Vgamma9Vdelta2 and nonVgamma9Vdelta2 bulk CDR3 files from each subject were merged to form one combined repertoire per subject. CDR3 publicity was scored from 0 to 19 by checking each amino acid sequence across 9 single-cell datasets and about ten bulk repertoires, using base R and dplyr. TCRdb reran clone calling on the public reads with CATT; rows sharing one DNA sequence were then combined. V and J calls and clone size were set by TCRdb, not the authors. The sample table contains 750 to 950 gamma-chain clones; only one count was recorded for roughly 5% of them. The ten largest clones add up to roughly 6.8% of the sample. Based on the germline V gene, the CDR1 and CDR2 sequences are EGSTGY and YDSYTSSV. Spanning cysteine to phenylalanine, the CDR3 consists of 13 amino acids. Only CDR3 DNA is held: 39 bases, read in frame from base 1. The V end gives up 0 bases and the J end 5 bases, leaving 4 bases in the junction not matched to a gene.

Thymocytes were stained with Zombie NIR viability dye and antibodies against CD3 (UCHT1), TCRgammadelta (11F2), TCRVgamma9 (IMMU360) and TCRVdelta2 (IMMU389). Bulk TRD and TRG CDR3 repertoires were generated separately from sorted Vgamma9Vdelta2 and nonVgamma9Vdelta2 gammadelta thymocytes of human fetal and pediatric thymuses. Children undergoing cardiac surgery in Belgium were the source of the pediatric thymus tissue. The pediatric thymus donors included in the study ranged in age from roughly 1 to 12 years. Thymic cell suspensions were made from fetal and post-natal thymuses as previously described. NonVgamma9Vdelta2 thymocytes were sorted as CD3+ gammadeltaTCR+ cells lacking the Vgamma9+Vdelta2+ phenotype. A FACS Aria III cell sorter (BD Biosciences) was used for cell sorting.

Recombination connected TRGV4 to TRGJ1 or TRGJ2. Sequencing used non-Vgamma9Vdelta2 gamma-delta T cells from the thymus. Read against the paper, the sample's cell subset or site label means: CD3+gammadeltaTCR+ thymocytes not co-expressing Vgamma9 and Vdelta2. The clonotype originates from a child who underwent cardiac surgery and was recorded as healthy. Here is the DNA: TGTGCCACCTGGGATGGGCCGGATTATAAGAAACTCTTT. Its amino acids are CATWDGPDYKKLF.